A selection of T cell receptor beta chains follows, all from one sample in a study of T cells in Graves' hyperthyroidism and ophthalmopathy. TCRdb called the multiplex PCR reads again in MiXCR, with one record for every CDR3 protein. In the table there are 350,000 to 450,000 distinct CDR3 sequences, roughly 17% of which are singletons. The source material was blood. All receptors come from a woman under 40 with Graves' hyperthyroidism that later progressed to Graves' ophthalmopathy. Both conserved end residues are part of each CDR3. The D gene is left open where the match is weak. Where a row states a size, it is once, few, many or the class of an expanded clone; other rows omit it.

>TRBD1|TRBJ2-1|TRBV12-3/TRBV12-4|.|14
CASSTGTGYSEQFF
TGTGCCAGCAGTACCGGGACAGGGTACAGTGAGCAGTTCTTC
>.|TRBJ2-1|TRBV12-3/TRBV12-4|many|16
CASSLELAGFGNEQFF
TGTGCCAGCAGTTTAGAACTGGCGGGGTTTGGGAATGAGCAGTTCTTC
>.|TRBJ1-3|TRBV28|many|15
CASTGWGGAGNTIYF
TGTGCCAGCACCGGATGGGGGGGAGCAGGAAACACCATATATTTT
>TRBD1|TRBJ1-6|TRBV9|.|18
CASSVGGDRGLLNSPLHF
TGTGCCAGCAGCGTAGGAGGTGACAGGGGGCTCTTAAATTCACCCCTCCACTTT
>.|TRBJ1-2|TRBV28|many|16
CASSLAGARINYGYTF
TGTGCCAGCAGTTTAGCGGGGGCGCGAATTAACTATGGCTACACCTTC
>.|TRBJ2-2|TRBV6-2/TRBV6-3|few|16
CATRGVRTTNTGELFF
TGTGCCACCAGGGGGGTACGGACGACGAACACCGGGGAGCTGTTTTTT
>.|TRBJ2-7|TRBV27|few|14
CASSLHGEAYEQYF
TGTGCCAGCAGTTTACATGGGGAGGCCTACGAGCAGTACTTC
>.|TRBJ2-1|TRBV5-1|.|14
CASNSWGSRNEQFF
TGCGCCAGCAACTCCTGGGGGTCACGCAATGAGCAGTTCTTC
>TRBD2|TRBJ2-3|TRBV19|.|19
CASSTRGLAGGGRTDTQYF
TGTGCCAGTAGTACCCGAGGGCTAGCGGGAGGAGGACGCACAGATACGCAGTATTTT
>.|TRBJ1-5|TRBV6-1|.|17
CASTLRGGPSSNQPQHF
TGTGCCAGCACCTTAAGGGGGGGGCCCTCTAGCAATCAGCCCCAGCATTTT
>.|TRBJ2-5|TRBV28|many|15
CASSLRGQLQETQYF
TGTGCCAGCAGTTTACGCGGACAGCTACAAGAGACCCAGTACTTC